Listed below are T cell receptor beta chains from one sample, sequenced in a study of beta chain features in type 1 diabetes. Sequencing used immunoSEQ multiplex PCR; TCRdb keeps in-frame clones, though not all of them. The sample lists some 410,000 clones; about 14% were seen once. The sequenced sample consisted of naive CD4+ T cells from blood. All receptors derive from a man between 25 and 39 years old in good health. The CDR3 runs from the conserved cysteine through the conserved F or W. The D gene is left open where the match is weak. The listing skips clone size in some rows; elsewhere it reads once, few, many or a size class.

. | 12 | TRBV5-1 | . | CASSLVGETQYF
. | 13 | TRBV18 | . | CASSSSGANVLTF
. | 15 | TRBV7-2 | TRBD1 | CASSPDRGRRGTQYF
few | 11 | TRBV9 | . | CASSEGNTIYF
few | 15 | TRBV9 | . | CASSVAPGYLSEQYF
. | 14 | TRBV11-2 | . | CASSFSAGTDTQYF
. | 14 | TRBV7-9 | . | CASSLGQPEETQYF
few | 15 | TRBV7-9 | TRBD1 | CASSTWTGGDEKLFF
few | 15 | TRBV4-1 | . | CASSQDLEVIYEQYF
few | 17 | TRBV7-2 | . | CASSLTRGLGTADTQYF
few | 15 | TRBV7-3 | TRBD1 | CASRRDRGTYNEQFF
few | 14 | TRBV7-9 | . | CASSLEGGPYEQYF
few | 16 | TRBV4-1 | TRBD2 | CASSQEILAGSGELFF
. | 15 | TRBV4-3 | . | CASSQVVSGANVLTF
. | 22 | TRBV12-2 | . | CASRLANACGSGPAVYQETQYF
few | 15 | TRBV14 | TRBD1 | CASSHQNRGNTEAFF
. | 13 | TRBV6-5 | . | CASSYWRKETQYF
few | 15 | TRBV4-3 | TRBD2 | CASSQMTSGENEQFF
. | 14 | TRBV10-3 | TRBD1 | CAIGRQGESYEQYF
few | 13 | TRBV11-2 | . | CASSFRVGETQYF
. | 13 | TRBV29-1 | . | CSVGGRGVETQYF
. | 17 | TRBV4-3 | TRBD1 | CASSQGPRQGARNEQFF
. | 12 | TRBV5-4 | . | CASSAGGYGYTF
few | 14 | TRBV7-2 | TRBD1 | CASSLTGGAYEQYF
many | 11 | TRBV13 | . | CASSLGGRKFF
. | 16 | TRBV15 | TRBD2 | CATSPSGRGSYNEQFF
few | 14 | TRBV30 | . | CAWSTGQPGSPLHF
once | 13 | TRBV6-5 | . | CASSVLGGYEQYF
many | 12 | TRBV29-1 | . | CSVGTGRSPQFF
once | 12 | TRBV6-5 | . | CASSYKGDTQYF
. | 12 | TRBV10-3 | . | CAISEALGAQYF
few | 13 | TRBV29-1 | TRBD1 | CSVQGVLNTEAFF
. | 16 | TRBV4-2 | . | CASSPTPTSSTDTQYF
. | 13 | TRBV7-8 | . | CASTPNRVEEQFF
. | 12 | TRBV9 | . | CASSWTADTQYF
. | 13 | TRBV6-5 | . | CDSIPNYGGTQYF
. | 14 | TRBV29-1 | . | CSVAWARDGAEAFF
few | 14 | TRBV9 | . | CASSSEILGDIQYF
. | 12 | TRBV6-6 | . | CASSGRNYGYTF
once | 13 | TRBV9 | . | CASSADYNTEAFF
few | 15 | TRBV10-3 | TRBD1 | CAIRRQGADTDTQYF
. | 13 | TRBV9 | . | CASSTHGSTEAFF
. | 14 | TRBV28 | TRBD1 | CASNTGGNTGELFF
. | 12 | TRBV29-1 | . | CSVRPGQETQYF
. | 12 | TRBV9 | . | CASSNPGDTQYF
. | 14 | TRBV5-4 | TRBD1 | CASSLGTGAYEQYF
. | 15 | TRBV10-3 | TRBD2 | CAISGTSGGTDTQYF
. | 17 | TRBV27 | TRBD1 | CASSLGPGGRNNSPLHF
. | 13 | TRBV7-8 | . | CASSLSGGQGYTF
few | 14 | TRBV29-1 | . | CSVEDPFRDYEQYF
few | 14 | TRBV28 | TRBD1 | CASSRDRRTDTQYF
. | 15 | TRBV7-9 | . | CASVPGWGSTDTQYF